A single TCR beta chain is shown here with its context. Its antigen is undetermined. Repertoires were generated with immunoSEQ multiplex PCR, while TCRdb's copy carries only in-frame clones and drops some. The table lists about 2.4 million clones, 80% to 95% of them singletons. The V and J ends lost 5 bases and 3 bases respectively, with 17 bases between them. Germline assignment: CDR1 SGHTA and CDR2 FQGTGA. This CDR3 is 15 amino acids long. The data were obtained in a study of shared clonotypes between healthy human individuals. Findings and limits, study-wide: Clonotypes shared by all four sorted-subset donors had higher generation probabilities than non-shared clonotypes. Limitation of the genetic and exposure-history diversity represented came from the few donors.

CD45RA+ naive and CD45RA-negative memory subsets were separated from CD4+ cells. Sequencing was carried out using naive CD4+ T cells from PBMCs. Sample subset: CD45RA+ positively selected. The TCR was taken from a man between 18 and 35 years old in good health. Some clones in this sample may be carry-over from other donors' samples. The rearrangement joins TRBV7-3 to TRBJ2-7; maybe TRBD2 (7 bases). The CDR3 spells CASSPGGRPLYEQYF. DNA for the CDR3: TGTGCCAGCAGCCCGGGGGGCAGGCCTCTCTACGAGCAGTACTTC.